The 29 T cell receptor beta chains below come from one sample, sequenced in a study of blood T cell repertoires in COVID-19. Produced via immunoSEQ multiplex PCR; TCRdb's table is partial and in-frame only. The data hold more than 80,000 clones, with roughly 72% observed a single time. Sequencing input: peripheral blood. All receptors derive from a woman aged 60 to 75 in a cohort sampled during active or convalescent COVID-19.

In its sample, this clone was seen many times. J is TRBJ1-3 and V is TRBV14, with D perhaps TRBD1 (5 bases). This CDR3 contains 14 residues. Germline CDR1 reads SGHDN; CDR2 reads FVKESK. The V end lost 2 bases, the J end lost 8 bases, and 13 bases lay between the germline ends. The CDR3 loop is CASSQWTLKDTIYF. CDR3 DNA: TGTGCCAGCAGCCAATGGACATTGAAGGACACCATATATTTT. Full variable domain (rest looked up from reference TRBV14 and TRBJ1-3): EAGVTQFPSHSVIEKGQTVTLRCDPISGHDNLYWYRRVMGKEIKFLLHFVKESKQDESGMPNNRFLAERTGGTYSTLKVQPAELEDSGVYFCASSQWTLKDTIYFGEGSWLTVV.

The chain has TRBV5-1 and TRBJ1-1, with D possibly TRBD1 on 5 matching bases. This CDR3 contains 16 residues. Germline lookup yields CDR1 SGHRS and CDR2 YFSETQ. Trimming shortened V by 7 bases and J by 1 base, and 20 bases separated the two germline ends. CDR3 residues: CASGPAGGTQNTEAFF. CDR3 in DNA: TGCGCCAGCGGGCCTGCTGGGGGGACCCAGAACACTGAAGCTTTCTTT. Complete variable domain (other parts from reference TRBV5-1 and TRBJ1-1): KAGVTQTPRYLIKTRGQQVTLSCSPISGHRSVSWYQQTPGQGLQFLFEYFSETQRNKGNFPGRFSGRQFSNSRSEMNVSTLELGDSALYLCASGPAGGTQNTEAFFGQGTRLTVV.

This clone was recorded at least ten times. The CDR3 loop is CASSQDDRGRLYSPLHF. As DNA, the CDR3 is TGCGCCAGCAGCCAAGATGACAGGGGGCGTCTTTATTCACCCCTCCACTTT. The rearrangement links TRBV4-1 to TRBJ1-6; TRBD1 matches at 10 bases. Germline values: CDR1 MGHRA, CDR2 YSYEKL. J was trimmed by 8 bases and V by 0 bases; bases with no gene match: 7. The CDR3 sequence is 17 residues long.

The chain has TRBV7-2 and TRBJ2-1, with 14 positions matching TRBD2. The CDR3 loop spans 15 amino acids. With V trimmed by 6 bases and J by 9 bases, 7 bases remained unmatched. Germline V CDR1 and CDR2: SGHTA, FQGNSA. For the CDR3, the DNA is TGTGCCAGCAGACGAGGACTAGCGGGGGGAAGTGAGCAGTTCTTC. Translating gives CASRRGLAGGSEQFF.

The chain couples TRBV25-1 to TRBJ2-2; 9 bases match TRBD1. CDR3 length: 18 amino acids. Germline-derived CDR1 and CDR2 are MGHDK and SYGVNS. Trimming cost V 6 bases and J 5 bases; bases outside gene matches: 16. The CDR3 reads CASSLSTSWTGETGELFF. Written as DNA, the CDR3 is TGTGCCAGCAGCCTCTCCACGTCATGGACAGGGGAAACCGGGGAGCTGTTTTTT.

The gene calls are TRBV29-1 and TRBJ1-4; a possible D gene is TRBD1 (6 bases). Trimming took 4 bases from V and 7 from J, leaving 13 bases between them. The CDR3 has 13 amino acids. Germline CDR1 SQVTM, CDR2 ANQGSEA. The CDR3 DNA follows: TGCAGCGTTGGAGACAGGATAACTGAAAAACTGTTTTTT. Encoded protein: CSVGDRITEKLFF.

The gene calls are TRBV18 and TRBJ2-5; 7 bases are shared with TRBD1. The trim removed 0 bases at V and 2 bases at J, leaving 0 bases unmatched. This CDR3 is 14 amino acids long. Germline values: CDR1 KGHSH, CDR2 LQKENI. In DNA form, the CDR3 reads TGTGCCAGCTCACCACCGACAGGGCAAGAGACCCAGTACTTC. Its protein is CASSPPTGQETQYF.

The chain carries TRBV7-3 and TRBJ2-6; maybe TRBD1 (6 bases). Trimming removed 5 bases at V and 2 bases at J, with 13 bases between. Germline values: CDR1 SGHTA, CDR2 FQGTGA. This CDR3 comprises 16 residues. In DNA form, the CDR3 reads TGTGCCAGCAGCCCGGACTCAGGGGCTGGGGCCAACGTCCTGACTTTC. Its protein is CASSPDSGAGANVLTF.

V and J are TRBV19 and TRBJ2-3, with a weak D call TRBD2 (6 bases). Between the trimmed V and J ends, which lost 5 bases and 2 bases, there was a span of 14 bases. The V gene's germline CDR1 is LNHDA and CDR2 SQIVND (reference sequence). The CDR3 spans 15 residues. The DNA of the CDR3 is TGTGCCAGTAGTCGACCCGGGACTCTCACAGATACGCAGTATTTT. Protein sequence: CASSRPGTLTDTQYF.

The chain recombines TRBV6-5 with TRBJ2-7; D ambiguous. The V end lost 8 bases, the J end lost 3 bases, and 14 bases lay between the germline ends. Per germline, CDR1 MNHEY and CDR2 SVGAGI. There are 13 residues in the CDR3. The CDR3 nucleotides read TGTGCCAGCGCTAAGGCAGGTGGCTACGAGCAGTACTTC. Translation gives CASAKAGGYEQYF.

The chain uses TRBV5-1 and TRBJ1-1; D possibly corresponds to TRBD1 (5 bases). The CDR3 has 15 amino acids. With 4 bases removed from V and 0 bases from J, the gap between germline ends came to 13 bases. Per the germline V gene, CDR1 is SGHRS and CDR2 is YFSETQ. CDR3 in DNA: TGCGCCAGCAGCCACCAGACAGCTTTGAACACTGAAGCTTTCTTT. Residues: CASSHQTALNTEAFF.

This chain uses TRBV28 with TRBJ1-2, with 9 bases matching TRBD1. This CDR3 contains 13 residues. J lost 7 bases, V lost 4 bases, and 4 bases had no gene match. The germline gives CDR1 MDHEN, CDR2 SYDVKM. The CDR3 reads CASSSQGAGGYTF. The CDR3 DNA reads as TGTGCCAGCAGTTCACAGGGGGCGGGTGGCTACACCTTC.

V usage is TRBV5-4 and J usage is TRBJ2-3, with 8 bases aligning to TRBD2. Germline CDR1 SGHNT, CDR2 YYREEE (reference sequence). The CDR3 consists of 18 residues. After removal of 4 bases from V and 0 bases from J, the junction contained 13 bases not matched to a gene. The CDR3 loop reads CASSIRRGGRGSTDTQYF. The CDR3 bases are TGTGCCAGCAGCATCCGCCGGGGGGGCCGGGGGAGCACAGATACGCAGTATTTT.

CDR3 protein: CASSSTTADYGYTF. The CDR3 coding sequence is TGTGCCAGCAGTAGTACGACAGCAGACTATGGCTACACCTTC. The J gene is TRBJ1-2, the V gene TRBV7-8, with D perhaps matching TRBD1 (5 bases). Germline CDR1 is SGHVS and CDR2 is FQNEAQ. This CDR3 is built from 14 residues. Trimming stripped 6 bases from V and 3 bases from J, with 14 bases between.

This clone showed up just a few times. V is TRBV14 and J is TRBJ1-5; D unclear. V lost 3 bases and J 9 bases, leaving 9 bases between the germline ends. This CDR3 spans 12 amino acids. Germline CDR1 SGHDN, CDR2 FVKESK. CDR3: CASSHPGGPQHF. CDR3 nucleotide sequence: TGTGCCAGCAGCCATCCCGGTGGGCCCCAGCATTTT.

Here the CDR3 reads CATSRVGGRRSSYNSPLHF. DNA of the CDR3: TGTGCCACCAGCAGAGTCGGAGGGCGAAGGAGCTCCTATAATTCACCCCTCCACTTT. V and J are TRBV15 and TRBJ1-6; D unclear. V lost 1 base to trimming and J lost 0 bases, with 16 bases between them. The CDR3 has 19 amino acids. Per germline, CDR1 LNHNV and CDR2 YYDKDF (reference sequence).

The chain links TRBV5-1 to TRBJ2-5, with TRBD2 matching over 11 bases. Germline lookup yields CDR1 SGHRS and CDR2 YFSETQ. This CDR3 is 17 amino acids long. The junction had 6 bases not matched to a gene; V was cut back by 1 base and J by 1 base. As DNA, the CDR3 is TGCGCCAGCAGCTTGAGAGCTAGCGGGGGGACCCAAGAGACCCAGTACTTC. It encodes CASSLRASGGTQETQYF.

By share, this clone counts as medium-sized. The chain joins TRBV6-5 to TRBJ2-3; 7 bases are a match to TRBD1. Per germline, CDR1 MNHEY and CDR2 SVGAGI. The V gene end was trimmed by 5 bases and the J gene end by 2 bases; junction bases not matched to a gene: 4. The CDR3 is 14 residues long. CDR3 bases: TGTGCCAGCAGTAACGACAGGGTCACAGATACGCAGTATTTT. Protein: CASSNDRVTDTQYF.

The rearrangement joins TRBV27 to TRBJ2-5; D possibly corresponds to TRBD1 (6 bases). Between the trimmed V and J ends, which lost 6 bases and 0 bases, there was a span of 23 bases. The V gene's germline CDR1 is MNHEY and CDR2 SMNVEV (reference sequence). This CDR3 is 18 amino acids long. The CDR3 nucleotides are TGTGCCAGCAGCTTTGCATCCCATCTCGACAGGCACCAAGAGACCCAGTACTTC. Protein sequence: CASSFASHLDRHQETQYF.

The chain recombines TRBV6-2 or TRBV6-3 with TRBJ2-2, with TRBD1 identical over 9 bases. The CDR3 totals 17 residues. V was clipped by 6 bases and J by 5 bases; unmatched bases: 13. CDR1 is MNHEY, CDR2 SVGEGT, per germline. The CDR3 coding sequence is TGTGCCAGCAGCAAACGTACAGGGGGCTCAACTACCGGGGAGCTGTTTTTT. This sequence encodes CASSKRTGGSTTGELFF.

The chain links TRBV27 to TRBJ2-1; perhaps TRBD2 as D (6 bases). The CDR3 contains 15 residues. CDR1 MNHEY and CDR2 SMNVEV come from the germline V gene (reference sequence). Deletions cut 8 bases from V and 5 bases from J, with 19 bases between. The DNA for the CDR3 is TGTGCCAGCTCTCAGGCAGGGACTCCCAACAATGAGCAGTTCTTC. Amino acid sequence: CASSQAGTPNNEQFF.

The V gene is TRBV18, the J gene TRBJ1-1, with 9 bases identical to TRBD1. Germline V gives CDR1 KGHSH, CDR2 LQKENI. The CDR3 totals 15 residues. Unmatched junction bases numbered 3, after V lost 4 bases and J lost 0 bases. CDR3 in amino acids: CASSLGQGLNTEAFF. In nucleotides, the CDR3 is TGTGCCAGCTCACTAGGACAGGGGCTGAACACTGAAGCTTTCTTT.

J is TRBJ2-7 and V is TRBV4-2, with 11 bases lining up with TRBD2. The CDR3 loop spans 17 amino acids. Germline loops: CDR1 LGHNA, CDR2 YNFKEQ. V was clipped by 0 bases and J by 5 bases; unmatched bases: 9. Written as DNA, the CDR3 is TGTGCCAGCAGCCAAGATCTTGGTAGCGGGGGGGCCCACGAGCAGTACTTC. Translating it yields CASSQDLGSGGAHEQYF.

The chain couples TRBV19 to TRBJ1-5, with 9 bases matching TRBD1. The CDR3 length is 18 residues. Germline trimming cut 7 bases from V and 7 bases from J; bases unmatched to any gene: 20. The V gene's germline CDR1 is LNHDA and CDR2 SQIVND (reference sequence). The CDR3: CASTDTPHRPDRGQPQHF. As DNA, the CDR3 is TGTGCCAGTACAGACACCCCACACCGCCCGGACAGGGGACAGCCCCAGCATTTT.

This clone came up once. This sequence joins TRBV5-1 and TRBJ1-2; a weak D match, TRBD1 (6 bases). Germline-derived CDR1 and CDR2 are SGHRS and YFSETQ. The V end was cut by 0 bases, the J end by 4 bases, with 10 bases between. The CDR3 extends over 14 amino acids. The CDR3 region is CASSLGGTSYGYTF. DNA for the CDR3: TGCGCCAGCAGCTTGGGAGGGACATCCTATGGCTACACCTTC. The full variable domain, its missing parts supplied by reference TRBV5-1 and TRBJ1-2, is KAGVTQTPRYLIKTRGQQVTLSCSPISGHRSVSWYQQTPGQGLQFLFEYFSETQRNKGNFPGRFSGRQFSNSRSEMNVSTLELGDSALYLCASSLGGTSYGYTFGSGTRLTVV.

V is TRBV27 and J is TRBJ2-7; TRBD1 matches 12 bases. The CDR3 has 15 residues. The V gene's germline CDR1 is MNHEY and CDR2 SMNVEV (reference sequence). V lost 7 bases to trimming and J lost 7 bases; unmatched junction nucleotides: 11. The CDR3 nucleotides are TGTGCCAGCACCCTCAGTGGGACAGGGGGCAGGGAGCAGTACTTC. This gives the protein CASTLSGTGGREQYF.

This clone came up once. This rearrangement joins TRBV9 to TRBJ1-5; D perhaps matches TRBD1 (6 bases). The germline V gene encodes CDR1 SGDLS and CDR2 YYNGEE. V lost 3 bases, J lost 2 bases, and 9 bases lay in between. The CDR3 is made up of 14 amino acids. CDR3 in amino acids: CASSGGQRNQPQHF. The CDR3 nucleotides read TGTGCCAGCAGCGGCGGACAGCGCAATCAGCCCCAGCATTTT.

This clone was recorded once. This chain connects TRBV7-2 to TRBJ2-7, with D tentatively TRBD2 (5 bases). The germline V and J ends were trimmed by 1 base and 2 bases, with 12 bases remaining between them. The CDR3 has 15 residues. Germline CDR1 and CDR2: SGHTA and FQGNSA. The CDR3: CASSLGLSGTYEQYF. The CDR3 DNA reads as TGTGCCAGCAGCTTAGGGTTGTCGGGAACCTACGAGCAGTACTTC.

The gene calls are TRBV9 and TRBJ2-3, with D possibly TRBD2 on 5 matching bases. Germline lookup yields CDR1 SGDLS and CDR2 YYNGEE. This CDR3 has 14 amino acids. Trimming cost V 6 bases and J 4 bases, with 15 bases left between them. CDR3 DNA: TGTGCCAGCAATCACGGGGTAGACCCAGATACGCAGTATTTT. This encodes CASNHGVDPDTQYF.